This entry lists 27 T cell receptor beta chains sequenced from one sample in a study of T cells in Graves' hyperthyroidism and ophthalmopathy (dated by TCRdb to between 2017 and 2020). Library generation was performed with multiplex PCR. Data came from an Illumina HiSeq 2000. The TCR beta CDR3 regions were amplified from RNA transcripts. For the first round of RT-PCR on the TCR CDR3, the HTBI primer set was used together with the Qiagen OneStep RT-PCR kit. TCRdb reanalyzed the raw reads on its own, using fastp at Q25 for trimming and MiXCR for clone calling, and kept in-frame beta chains. Each CDR3 protein gets just one entry, which takes the most common genes and DNA from the rows behind it. The sample contains about 520,000 distinct CDR3 sequences, around 22% of them found a single time. Roughly 10% of the sample lies in the top ten. Sequencing input: blood. The receptors originated from a woman aged 25 to 45 with Graves' ophthalmopathy.

This clonotype was picked up many times. The chain has TRBV4-3 and TRBJ1-1; D call uncertain. Germline CDR1 reads LGHNA; CDR2 reads YSLEER. V was trimmed by 0 bases and J by 0 bases, leaving 11 bases between them. The CDR3 has 16 amino acids. CDR3 amino acids: CASSQDIGGMNTEAFF. Written as DNA, the CDR3 is TGCGCCAGCAGCCAAGATATAGGAGGGATGAACACTGAAGCTTTCTTT.

The chain recombines TRBV6-1 with TRBJ1-2; no clear D. Germline values: CDR1 MNHNS, CDR2 SASEGT. CDR3 size: 17 residues. V gave up 4 bases and J gave up 0 bases, with 18 bases separating them. The CDR3 is CASSVRSLVIPNYGYTF. The CDR3 DNA follows: TGTGCCAGCAGTGTTAGGTCGCTGGTCATTCCTAACTATGGCTACACCTTC.

This clonotype occurred many times. This chain joins TRBV27 and TRBJ1-2; 10 bases match TRBD1. The V gene's germline CDR1 is MNHEY and CDR2 SMNVEV (reference sequence). There are 15 residues in the CDR3. With 1 base clipped from V and 7 bases from J, the junction kept 6 bases outside the gene matches. This CDR3 reads CASSLFGGTGVGYTF. CDR3 DNA: TGTGCCAGCAGTTTATTTGGCGGGACAGGGGTTGGCTACACCTTC.

This chain connects TRBV5-1 to TRBJ2-7; TRBD1 might be the D (6 bases). Germline V gene lookup returns CDR1 SGHRS and CDR2 YFSETQ. Trimming shortened V by 4 bases and J by 3 bases, and 14 bases separated the two germline ends. This CDR3 has 14 residues. CDR3 bases: TGCGCCAGCAGCGTACCTTTAGGGGGCTACGAGCAGTACTTC. Protein: CASSVPLGGYEQYF.

There are many counts of this clonotype. This sequence joins TRBV7-3 and TRBJ1-1, with D maybe TRBD1 (5 bases). Germline V gene sequence: CDR1 SGHTA, CDR2 FQGTGA. Trimming removed 4 bases from V and 0 bases from J, with 21 bases in between. CDR3 length equals 18 residues. CDR3 nucleotide sequence: TGTGCCAGCAGCTCCTTCGGCGGGGCGATTCGAATGAACACTGAAGCTTTCTTT. The encoded protein is CASSSFGGAIRMNTEAFF.

The table lists this clonotype with many counts. The rearrangement uses TRBV6-1 and TRBJ2-2, with no clear D. The germline V gene has CDR1 MNHNS and CDR2 SASEGT. This CDR3 is 13 amino acids long. The V end lost 4 bases, the J end lost 6 bases, and 9 bases lay between the germline ends. CDR3 nucleotides: TGTGCCAGCAGTGGTTCCCCCTCCGGGGAGCTGTTTTTT. This encodes CASSGSPSGELFF.

The chain employs TRBV10-2 and TRBJ2-7; possibly TRBD1 or TRBD2 for D (7 bases each). This CDR3 contains 14 residues. Germline V CDR1 and CDR2: WSHSY, SAAADI. Trimming took 5 bases from V and 2 from J, leaving 13 bases between them. The CDR3 loop is CASSQGGDAYEQYF. CDR3 bases: TGCGCCAGCAGTCAGGGGGGGGATGCCTACGAGCAGTACTTC.

V and J are TRBV28 and TRBJ2-5, with D possibly being TRBD1 or TRBD2 (5 bases each). V was clipped by 6 bases and J by 0 bases, with 8 bases between them. This CDR3 is 13 amino acids long. Germline V gene lookup returns CDR1 MDHEN and CDR2 SYDVKM. This CDR3 is CASSWDDQETQYF. DNA of the CDR3: TGTGCCAGCAGCTGGGACGACCAAGAGACCCAGTACTTC.

This clonotype was counted only a few times. One base away lies a much larger clone, so this may be a sequencing read error. The rearrangement joins TRBV7-2 to TRBJ2-5; no firm D call. This CDR3 comprises 12 residues. The germline V gene encodes CDR1 SGHTA and CDR2 FQGNSA. V lost 5 bases, J lost 12 bases, and 16 bases lay in between. The CDR3 loop reads CASSLLQSPKYF. CDR3 coding DNA: TGTGCCAGCAGCCTTCTACAGAGTCCCAAGTACTTC.

The genes are TRBV6-5 and TRBJ2-7; D is uncertain. The germline V and J ends were trimmed by 1 base and 2 bases, with 15 bases remaining between them. Per germline, CDR1 MNHEY and CDR2 SVGAGI. This CDR3 region has 16 residues. The CDR3 is CASSYFFGQQTYEQYF. The CDR3 DNA follows: TGTGCCAGCAGTTACTTCTTCGGGCAGCAAACCTACGAGCAGTACTTC.

J is TRBJ1-2 and V is TRBV9; possibly TRBD1 for D (5 bases). This CDR3 contains 15 residues. V shed 6 bases and J shed 0 bases, with 15 bases lying between them. Germline CDR1 SGDLS, CDR2 YYNGEE. For the CDR3, the DNA is TGTGCCAGCACCGTGGGGAGGGGCGCTAACTATGGCTACACCTTC. It yields the protein CASTVGRGANYGYTF.

CDR3 amino acids: CAWSVGSGWSTEAFF. CDR3 sequence (DNA): TGTGCCTGGAGTGTCGGTTCAGGGTGGAGCACTGAAGCTTTCTTT. The chain has TRBV30 and TRBJ1-1; TRBD1 is a possible D gene (5 bases). In germline, CDR1 is GTSNPN, CDR2 SVGIG (reference sequence). Trimming removed 0 bases from V and 4 bases from J, with 15 bases in between. CDR3 length: 15 amino acids.

This clonotype was counted at least ten times. Here the CDR3 reads CASSYMANYGYTF. In DNA form, the CDR3 reads TGTGCCAGCAGTTACATGGCTAACTATGGCTACACCTTC. V and J are TRBV6-5 and TRBJ1-2; D is ambiguous. The V gene's germline CDR1 is MNHEY and CDR2 SVGAGI. V was trimmed by 2 bases and J by 0 bases, leaving 4 bases between them. This CDR3 is built from 13 residues.

About this clonotype: A much larger clone lies one base from this, so it may be a read error. The chain links TRBV6-1 to TRBJ2-6, with D unclear. The CDR3 spans 13 residues. The V gene's germline CDR1 is MNHNS and CDR2 SASEGT. The CDR3 reads CSSELSGANVLTF. As DNA, the CDR3 is TGTTCCAGCGAGCTCTCTGGGGCCAACGTCCTGACTTTC.

This clonotype has only one observation. This rearrangement joins TRBV19 to TRBJ1-2, with TRBD1 identical over 9 bases. J was trimmed by 0 bases and V by 8 bases; bases with no gene match: 7. The germline V gene has CDR1 LNHDA and CDR2 SQIVND (reference sequence). This CDR3 comprises 15 residues. The CDR3 DNA reads as TGTGCCAGTCGGACAGGGGAATACCCTAACTATGGCTACACCTTC. Protein sequence: CASRTGEYPNYGYTF.

As for this clonotype: A junction boundary mismatches the germline segment, possibly from a read error. V gene TRBV5-1 combines with J gene TRBJ2-7; no firm D call. Germline CDR1 and CDR2: SGHRS and YFSETQ. The CDR3 has 15 amino acids. CDR3 bases: TGCACCAGCAGCTTAAACCCCCAGCTAGCCTACGAGCAGTACTTC. Translation gives CTSSLNPQLAYEQYF.

V and J are TRBV7-2 and TRBJ2-7; the match to TRBD2 covers 9 bases. CDR3 length: 14 amino acids. The V and J ends lost 5 bases and 3 bases, in that order; junction bases with no gene match: 5. CDR1 and CDR2 (germline): SGHTA, FQGNSA. The CDR3 spells CASSKIAGVYEQYF. The DNA for the CDR3 is TGTGCCAGCAGCAAAATAGCGGGGGTCTACGAGCAGTACTTC. Combining the CDR3 with reference TRBV7-2 and TRBJ2-7 gives the whole variable domain GAGVSQSPSNKVTEKGKDVELRCDPISGHTALYWYRQSLGQGLEFLIYFQGNSAPDKSGLPSDRFSAERTGGSVSTLTIQRTQQEDSAVYLCASSKIAGVYEQYFGPGTRLTVT.

At least ten counts were recorded for this clonotype. This sequence joins TRBV29-1 and TRBJ1-1, with D perhaps matching TRBD1 (6 bases). This CDR3 region has 13 residues. Germline loops: CDR1 SQVTM, CDR2 ANQGSEA. Trimming removed 3 bases at V and 3 bases at J, with 11 bases between. CDR3 nucleotide sequence: TGCAGCGTTGAGGGGGGCGCGGACACTGAAGCTTTCTTT. This codes for CSVEGGADTEAFF.

V usage is TRBV6-5 and J usage is TRBJ1-1, with D unclear. The germline V gene encodes CDR1 MNHEY and CDR2 SVGAGI. The V end was cut by 4 bases, the J end by 1 base, with 7 bases between. The CDR3 runs 13 residues. The CDR3 is CASSLSKNTEAFF. The CDR3 nucleotides read TGTGCCAGCAGTTTATCGAAGAACACTGAAGCTTTCTTT.

At least ten counts were recorded for this clonotype. The chain carries TRBV5-1 and TRBJ2-2, with D maybe TRBD1 (5 bases). The CDR3 totals 14 residues. Trimming cost V 1 base and J 4 bases, with 8 bases left between them. Germline V gives CDR1 SGHRS, CDR2 YFSETQ. CDR3 in amino acids: CASSLHTGTGELFF. Here the CDR3 DNA reads TGCGCCAGCAGCTTGCACACAGGCACCGGGGAGCTGTTTTTT. The full variable domain, completed using reference TRBV5-1 and TRBJ2-2, is KAGVTQTPRYLIKTRGQQVTLSCSPISGHRSVSWYQQTPGQGLQFLFEYFSETQRNKGNFPGRFSGRQFSNSRSEMNVSTLELGDSALYLCASSLHTGTGELFFGEGSRLTVL.

There are a few counts of this clonotype. V is TRBV5-1 and J is TRBJ2-2, with TRBD2 matching over 10 bases. V lost 4 bases to trimming and J lost 5 bases; unmatched junction nucleotides: 26. The CDR3 contains 22 residues. Germline CDR1 is SGHRS and CDR2 is YFSETQ. Here the CDR3 DNA reads TGCGCCAGCAGCCTCCTCCGTCCGACTAGCGGGCACCCTTACACGAGAACCGGGGAGCTGTTTTTT. Its translation is CASSLLRPTSGHPYTRTGELFF.

This clonotype was observed many times. The chain has TRBV20-1 and TRBJ2-7; D not certain. The V end lost 4 bases, the J end lost 0 bases, and 7 bases lay between the germline ends. CDR1 is DFQATT, CDR2 SNEGSKA, per germline (reference sequence). The length of the CDR3 is 12 residues. This CDR3 is CSAKANSYEQYF. The CDR3 nucleotides read TGCAGTGCTAAGGCAAACTCCTACGAGCAGTACTTC.

The sample holds many counts of this clonotype. The V and J genes are TRBV12-3 or TRBV12-4 and TRBJ1-6; no clear D gene. V was clipped by 2 bases and J by 9 bases, with 8 bases between them. The CDR3 loop spans 13 amino acids. CDR3: CASSLPEASPLHF. The CDR3 nucleotides are TGTGCCAGCAGTTTACCGGAAGCTTCACCCCTCCACTTT.

The rearrangement joins TRBV5-4 to TRBJ2-6; D is possibly TRBD1 or TRBD2 (5 bases each). This CDR3 spans 17 amino acids. CDR1 is SGHNT, CDR2 YYREEE, per germline (reference sequence). Trimming left V 4 bases short and J 0 bases short, with 14 bases between. The CDR3 protein is CASSLGTYASGANVLTF. The CDR3 DNA is TGTGCCAGCAGCCTGGGGACGTATGCCTCTGGGGCCAACGTCCTGACTTTC. Full variable domain (remainder filled in from reference TRBV5-4 and TRBJ2-6): ETGVTQSPTHLIKTRGQQVTLRCSSQSGHNTVSWYQQALGQGPQFIFQYYREEENGRGNFPPRFSGLQFPNYSSELNVNALELDDSALYLCASSLGTYASGANVLTFGAGSRLTVL.

V is TRBV11-2 and J is TRBJ2-7; TRBD2 matches 13 bases. V was clipped by 4 bases and J by 4 bases; unmatched bases: 7. The length of the CDR3 is 16 residues. In germline, CDR1 is SGHAT, CDR2 FQNNGV. Here the CDR3 DNA reads TGTGCCAGCAGCTACAGGACTAGCGGGAGCAGATACGAGCAGTACTTC. Amino acid sequence: CASSYRTSGSRYEQYF.

This clonotype has a handful of counts. V and J are TRBV28 and TRBJ2-2; TRBD2 matches 8 bases. Trimming at V came to 6 bases and at J to 7 bases, leaving 13 bases not matched to a gene. The CDR3 has 16 amino acids. Germline loops: CDR1 MDHEN, CDR2 SYDVKM. The CDR3 region is CASRSPGLVRLGELFF. The CDR3 DNA reads as TGTGCCAGCAGATCCCCGGGACTAGTTAGACTCGGGGAGCTGTTTTTT.

This clonotype was recorded a few times. This chain uses TRBV20-1 with TRBJ2-7; D unclear. The V end lost 4 bases, the J end lost 0 bases, and 7 bases lay between the germline ends. Germline-derived CDR1 and CDR2 are DFQATT and SNEGSKA (reference sequence). This CDR3 comprises 12 residues. CDR3 in DNA: TGCAGTGCTATACCAAGCTCCTACGAGCAGTACTTC. Translated: CSAIPSSYEQYF.